This paragraph covers one T cell receptor (beta chain) sequence. This clonotype was picked up many times. Which antigen it targets is not known. Qualities for individual bases were not recorded, and no much larger clone is one base off. The data stem from a study of T-cell reconstitution after alpha-beta-depleted transplantation in children (dated by TCRdb to 2016 to 2017). With respect to the entire study: The study quantitatively tracked T-cell immune reconstitution after TCRalphabeta/CD19-depleted allogeneic hematopoietic cell transplantation in children using TCR repertoire profiling.

Libraries were built with PCR. Sequencing instrument: Illumina HiSeq 2500. TCR library preparation used molecular barcoding, with unique molecular identifiers applied to normalize quantification of the TCRbeta repertoire. TCRdb handled the public reads itself, with Q25 trimming in fastp and clone calling in MiXCR, and kept productive beta chains. Every CDR3 protein is listed once, alongside the most common genes and DNA of its rows. The sample records about 350,000 distinct CDR3 sequences, 10% to 15% of which are singletons. The top ten constitute roughly 4.3% of the sample. From the germline V gene (reference sequence), CDR1 is MNHEY and CDR2 is SMNVEV. Including the terminal cysteine and valine, the CDR3 comprises 14 residues. Kept here is only the CDR3 DNA, which spans 42 bases and is read in frame from base 1. A distance of 8 bases separates the germline ends of V and J, which lose 2 bases and 0 bases respectively.

This TCR came from a human donor who donated a stem cell graft to a child with Fanconi anemia. This specimen was PBMCs, taken from the stem cell graft. The chain was built from TRBV27 and TRBJ2-7; the D gene lacks a confident call. The sequenced DNA is TGTGCCAGCAGTTTAAAACCTTTCTCCTACGAGCAGTACGTC. It translates to CASSLKPFSYEQYV.